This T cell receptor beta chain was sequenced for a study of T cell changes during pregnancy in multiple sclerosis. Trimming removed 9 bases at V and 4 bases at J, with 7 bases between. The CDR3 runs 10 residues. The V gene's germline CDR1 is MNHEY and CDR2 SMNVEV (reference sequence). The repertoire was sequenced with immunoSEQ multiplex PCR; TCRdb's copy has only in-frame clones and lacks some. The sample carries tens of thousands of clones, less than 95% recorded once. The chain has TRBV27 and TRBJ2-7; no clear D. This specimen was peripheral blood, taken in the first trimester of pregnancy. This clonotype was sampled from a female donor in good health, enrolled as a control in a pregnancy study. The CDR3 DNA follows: TGTGCCAGAATAATTTACGAGCAGTACTTC. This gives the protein CARIIYEQYF.